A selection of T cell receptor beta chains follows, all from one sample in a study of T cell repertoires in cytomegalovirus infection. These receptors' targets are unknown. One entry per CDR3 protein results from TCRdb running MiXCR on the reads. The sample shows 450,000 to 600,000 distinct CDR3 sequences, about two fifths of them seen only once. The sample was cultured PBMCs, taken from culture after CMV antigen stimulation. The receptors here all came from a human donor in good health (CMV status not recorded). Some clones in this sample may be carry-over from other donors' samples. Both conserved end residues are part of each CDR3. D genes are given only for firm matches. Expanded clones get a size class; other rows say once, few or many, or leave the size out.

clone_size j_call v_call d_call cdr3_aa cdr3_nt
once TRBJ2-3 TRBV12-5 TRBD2 CASGSLAGPHTDSQYF TGTGCTAGTGGTTCGTTAGCGGGCCCTCACACAGATTCGCAGTATTTT
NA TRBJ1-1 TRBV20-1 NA CSAKGSLNTEAFF TGCAGTGCTAAGGGTTCGCTGAACACTGAAGCTTTCTTT
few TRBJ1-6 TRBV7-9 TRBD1 CASSLDDRGSLHF TGTGCCAGCAGCTTAGATGACAGGGGATCCCTCCACTTT
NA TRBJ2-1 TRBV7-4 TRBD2 CASSRGLAGGLDEQFF TGTGCCAGCAGCAGGGGACTAGCGGGAGGATTGGATGAGCAGTTCTTC
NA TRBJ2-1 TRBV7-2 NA CASSFGGTFYNEQFF TGTGCCAGCAGCTTCGGTGGGACCTTCTACAATGAGCAGTTCTTC
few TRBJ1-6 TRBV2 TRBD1 CASSGRGPPYNSPLHF TGTGCCAGCAGTGGTAGGGGGCCCCCCTATAATTCACCCCTCCACTTT
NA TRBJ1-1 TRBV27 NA CASSHHRKDTEAFF TGTGCCAGCAGTCACCACCGCAAGGACACTGAAGCTTTCTTT
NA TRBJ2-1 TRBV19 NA CASSVRQRSYNEQFF TGTGCCAGTAGTGTCCGACAGCGCTCCTACAATGAGCAGTTCTTC
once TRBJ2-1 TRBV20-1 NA CSASEELVVGEQFF TGCAGTGCTAGCGAAGAACTAGTCGTAGGTGAGCAGTTCTTC
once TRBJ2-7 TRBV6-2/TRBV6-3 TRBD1 CASSYSGTEDYEQYF TGTGCCAGCAGTTACTCGGGGACAGAAGACTACGAGCAGTACTTC
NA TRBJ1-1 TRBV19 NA CASLGRKEAFF TGTGCCAGCTTAGGGAGAAAAGAAGCTTTCTTT
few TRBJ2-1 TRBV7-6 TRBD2 CASSLSGGQYNEQFF TGTGCCAGCAGCTTAAGCGGGGGGCAATACAATGAGCAGTTCTTC
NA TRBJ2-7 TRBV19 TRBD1 CASSTPPGTGVYEQYF TGTGCCAGTAGTACCCCCCCCGGGACAGGGGTCTACGAGCAGTACTTC
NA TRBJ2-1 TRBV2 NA CASTAWDEQFF TGTGCCAGCACTGCCTGGGATGAGCAGTTCTTC
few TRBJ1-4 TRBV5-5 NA CASSLIHATNEKLFF TGTGCCAGCAGCTTGATTCACGCAACTAATGAAAAACTGTTTTTT
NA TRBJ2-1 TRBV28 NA CASSLVRDFGSEQFF TGTGCCAGCAGTTTAGTAAGGGATTTTGGGAGTGAGCAGTTCTTC
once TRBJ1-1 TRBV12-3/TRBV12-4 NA CAIGPTGGTEAFF TGTGCTATCGGTCCCACGGGTGGTACTGAAGCTTTCTTT
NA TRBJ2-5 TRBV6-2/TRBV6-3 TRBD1 CASSSHATGAGETQYF TGTGCCAGCAGTTCCCACGCGACAGGGGCTGGGGAGACCCAGTACTTC
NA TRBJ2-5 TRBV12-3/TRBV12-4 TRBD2 CASTELAGGPETQYF TGTGCCAGCACCGAACTAGCGGGGGGGCCTGAGACCCAGTACTTC
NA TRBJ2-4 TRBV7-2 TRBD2 CASSMGTSGGAGRAIQYF TGTGCCAGCAGCATGGGGACTAGCGGGGGGGCCGGTCGCGCCATTCAGTACTTC
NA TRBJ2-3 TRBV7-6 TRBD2 CASSLVDSGAPDTQYF TGTGCCAGCAGCTTAGTAGATAGCGGGGCCCCAGATACGCAGTATTTT
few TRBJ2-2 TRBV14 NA CASSQVTGELFF TGTGCCAGCAGCCAAGTCACCGGGGAGCTGTTTTTT
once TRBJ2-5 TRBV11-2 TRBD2 CASSSGGSAQETQYF TGTGCCAGCAGCTCGGGGGGGTCGGCGCAAGAGACCCAGTACTTC
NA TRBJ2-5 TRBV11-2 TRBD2 CASSQTSGRANETQYF TGTGCCAGCAGCCAGACTAGCGGGAGGGCCAACGAGACCCAGTACTTC
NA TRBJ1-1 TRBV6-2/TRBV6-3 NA CASSPGGSSTEAFF TGTGCCAGCAGCCCCGGGGGATCGAGCACTGAAGCTTTCTTT
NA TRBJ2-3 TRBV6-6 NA CASSYGIGTDTQYF TGTGCCAGCAGTTACGGGATCGGAACAGATACGCAGTATTTT
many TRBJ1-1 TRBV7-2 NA CASSWQANTEAFF TGTGCCAGCAGCTGGCAGGCGAACACTGAAGCTTTCTTT